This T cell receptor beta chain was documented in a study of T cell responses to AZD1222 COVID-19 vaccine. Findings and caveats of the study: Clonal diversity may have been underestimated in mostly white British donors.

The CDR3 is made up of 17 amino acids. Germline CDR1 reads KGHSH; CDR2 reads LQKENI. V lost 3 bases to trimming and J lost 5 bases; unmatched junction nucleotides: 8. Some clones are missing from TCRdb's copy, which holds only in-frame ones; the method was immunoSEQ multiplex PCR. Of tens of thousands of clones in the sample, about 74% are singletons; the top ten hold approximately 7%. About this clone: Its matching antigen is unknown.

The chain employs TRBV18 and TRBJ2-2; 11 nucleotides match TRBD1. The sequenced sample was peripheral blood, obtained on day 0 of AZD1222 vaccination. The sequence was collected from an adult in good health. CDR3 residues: CASSPGRTGGGTGELFF. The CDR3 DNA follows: TGTGCCAGCTCACCCGGCCGGACAGGGGGCGGAACCGGGGAGCTGTTTTTT.